Here is one T cell receptor beta chain with its context. Source study methods: Amplified reference gene primers provided the basis for estimating nucleated cell counts. The data were produced by immunoSEQ multiplex PCR, yet TCRdb's version contains in-frame clones alone and is incomplete. D and trimming were read from the DNA, whereas the V and J calls and clone size are those reported in that table. Of about 250,000 clones detected, 70% to 85% appear once; the ten largest clones hold 8.9%. The sample is drawn from a study of blood T cell repertoires in COVID-19. The ends lost 8 bases at V and 0 bases at J; junction bases unmatched: 6. This CDR3 region has 14 residues. Germline CDR1 is MNHEY and CDR2 is SVGAGI.

The specimen sequenced was peripheral blood. The source of this sequence is a man aged 80 or over with acute or convalescent COVID-19. This sequence joins TRBV6-5 and TRBJ2-7, with TRBD2 identical over 8 bases. For the CDR3, the DNA is TGTGCCAGCGTTAAGGGGACTAGCTCCTACGAGCAGTACTTC. Translation: CASVKGTSSYEQYF.